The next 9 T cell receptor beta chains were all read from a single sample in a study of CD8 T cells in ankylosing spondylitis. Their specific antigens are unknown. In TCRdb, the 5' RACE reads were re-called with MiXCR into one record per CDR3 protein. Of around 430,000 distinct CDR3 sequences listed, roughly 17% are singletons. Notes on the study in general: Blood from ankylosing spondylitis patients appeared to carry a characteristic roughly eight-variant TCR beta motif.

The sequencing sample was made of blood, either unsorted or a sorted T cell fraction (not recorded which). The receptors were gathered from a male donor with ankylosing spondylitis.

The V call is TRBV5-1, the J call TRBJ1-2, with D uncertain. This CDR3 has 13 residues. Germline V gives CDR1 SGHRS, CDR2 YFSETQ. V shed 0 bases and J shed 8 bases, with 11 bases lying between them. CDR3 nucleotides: TGCGCCAGCAGCTTGGTGGTTGGTGCCGGCTACACCTTC. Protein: CASSLVVGAGYTF.

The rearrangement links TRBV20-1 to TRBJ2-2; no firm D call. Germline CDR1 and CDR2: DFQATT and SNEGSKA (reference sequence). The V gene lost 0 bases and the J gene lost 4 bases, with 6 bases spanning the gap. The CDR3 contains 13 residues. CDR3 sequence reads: CSARETGTGELFF. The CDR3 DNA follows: TGCAGTGCTAGAGAGACTGGCACCGGGGAGCTGTTTTTT.

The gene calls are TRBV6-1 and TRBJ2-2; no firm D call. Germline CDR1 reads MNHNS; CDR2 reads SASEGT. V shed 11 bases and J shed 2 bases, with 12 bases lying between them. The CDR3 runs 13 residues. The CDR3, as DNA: TGTGCCGCCATACCCCACAACACCGGGGAGCTGTTTTTT. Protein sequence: CAAIPHNTGELFF.

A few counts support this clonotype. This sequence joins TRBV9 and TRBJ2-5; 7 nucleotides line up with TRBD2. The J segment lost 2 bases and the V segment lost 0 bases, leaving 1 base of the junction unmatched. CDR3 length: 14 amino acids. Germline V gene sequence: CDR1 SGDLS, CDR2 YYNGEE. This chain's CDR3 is CASSVGAGQETQYF. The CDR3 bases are TGTGCCAGCAGCGTAGGAGCGGGGCAAGAGACCCAGTACTTC.

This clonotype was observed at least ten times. CDR3 protein: CASRGTAINEKLFF. As DNA, the CDR3 is TGTGCCAGCAGAGGGACAGCTATTAATGAAAAACTGTTTTTT. This sequence joins TRBV12-3 or TRBV12-4 and TRBJ1-4, with 7 bases identical to TRBD1. The CDR3 is 14 residues long. V gave up 6 bases and J gave up 4 bases; unmatched junction bases: 5.

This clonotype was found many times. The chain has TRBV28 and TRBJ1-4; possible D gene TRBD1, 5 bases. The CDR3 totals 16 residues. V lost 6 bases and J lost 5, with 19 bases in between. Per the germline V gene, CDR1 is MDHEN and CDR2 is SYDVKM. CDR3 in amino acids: CASRVPSGRGNEKLFF. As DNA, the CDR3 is TGTGCCAGCAGGGTTCCCTCAGGGAGGGGCAATGAAAAACTGTTTTTT.

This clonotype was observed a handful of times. Written as DNA, the CDR3 is TGCGCCAGCAGCAAGGGAGACGGAGAGACCCAGTACTTC. Residues: CASSKGDGETQYF. The genes are TRBV5-1 and TRBJ2-5; a weak D match, TRBD2 (5 bases). The germline CDR1 and CDR2 sequences are SGHRS and YFSETQ. V was pared by 4 bases and J by 4 bases, with 11 bases between. The CDR3 sequence is 13 residues long.

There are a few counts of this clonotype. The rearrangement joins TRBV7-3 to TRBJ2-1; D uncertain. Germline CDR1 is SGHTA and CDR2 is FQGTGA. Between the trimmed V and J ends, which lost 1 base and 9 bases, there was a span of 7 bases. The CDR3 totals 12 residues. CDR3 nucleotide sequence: TGTGCCAGCAGCTTAATTGTGGGTGAGCAGTTCTTC. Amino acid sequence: CASSLIVGEQFF.

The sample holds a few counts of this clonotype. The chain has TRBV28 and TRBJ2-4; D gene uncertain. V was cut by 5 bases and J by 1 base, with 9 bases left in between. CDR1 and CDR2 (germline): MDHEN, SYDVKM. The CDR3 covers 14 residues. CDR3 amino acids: CASSRLGAKNIQYF. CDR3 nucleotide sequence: TGTGCCAGCAGTCGACTGGGGGCCAAAAACATTCAGTACTTC. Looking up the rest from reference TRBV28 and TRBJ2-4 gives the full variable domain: DVKVTQSSRYLVKRTGEKVFLECVQDMDHENMFWYRQDPGLGLRLIYFSYDVKMKEKGDIPEGYSVSREKKERFSLILESASTNQTSMYLCASSRLGAKNIQYFGAGTRLSVL.